This TCR beta chain originates from a study of cytotoxic CD8 clonotypes in ibrutinib-treated CLL. The study's findings and limits: Baseline clonality, higher than in age-matched healthy donors, tracked circulating CD8+ T-cell counts. For progressing versus sustained-remission patients, sampling times were not the same. Few clonotypes were public, and these shrank or held steady under treatment.

The CDR3 runs 16 residues. Germline CDR1 is MNHEY and CDR2 is SMNVEV (reference sequence). Losses at the gene ends were 3 bases for V and 3 bases for J; bases not matched to a gene: 4. Points on this clone: Its antigen is unknown.

Target depth was 1 in 200,000 to 1 in 1 million T cells, about 10x per clonotype. Generated by immunoSEQ multiplex PCR, the TCRdb table keeps only in-frame clones and is missing some. The repertoire includes fewer than 150,000 clones, approximately 80% of them detected once, and 2.5% to 3.5% sits in the top ten. The specimen comprised PBMCs, sampled after 24 months of ibrutinib treatment. The chain links TRBV27 to TRBJ2-3; 12 bases map to TRBD2. The TCR originated in a human donor with chronic lymphocytic leukemia. The CDR3 is CASSFLAGGLTDTQYF. The CDR3 coding sequence is TGTGCCAGCAGTTTCCTAGCGGGGGGGCTAACAGATACGCAGTATTTT.